This TCR beta chain was found in a study of response to subunit inactivated influenza vaccine. Trimming removed 6 bases at V and 0 bases at J, with 11 bases between. This CDR3 is built from 14 residues. Germline CDR1 and CDR2: MRHNA and SNTAGT. A few counts support this clonotype. One entry per CDR3 protein results from TCRdb running MiXCR on the RT-PCR reads. The table has around 500,000 distinct CDR3 sequences, 9.5% to 12% seen once. This receptor was obtained from a man aged 50 to 60 who received an inactivated influenza vaccine. Sequenced here: PBMCs from blood, sampled 45 days after vaccination. The rearrangement joins TRBV6-4 to TRBJ1-1; maybe TRBD1 (5 bases). The CDR3 DNA is TGTGCCAGCAGGAAGGACAACCTGAACACTGAAGCTTTCTTT. Translation: CASRKDNLNTEAFF.